Below, 28 T cell receptor beta chains from the same sample are listed, as sequenced in a study of T cells after posttransplantation cyclophosphamide. Clones were read by immunoSEQ multiplex PCR, and TCRdb kept only the in-frame ones, dropping some. The sample contains around 7,000 clones, none of them singletons. Busulfan-fludarabine conditioning, marrow transplant, and cyclophosphamide on days +3 and +4 were administered. The sequences come from PBMCs, collected after an allogeneic stem cell transplant with post-transplant cyclophosphamide. Receptors were obtained from a male patient between 25 and 39 years old who received an allogeneic stem cell transplant from an unrelated donor, was CMV-positive, and had acute and chronic GVHD. Some T cells could come from the graft donor.

This clone was observed many times. The genes are TRBV10-3 and TRBJ2-7, with D possibly being TRBD2 (5 bases). Germline assignment: CDR1 ENHRY and CDR2 SYGVKD. CDR3 length equals 14 residues. V was pared by 4 bases and J by 2 bases, with 12 bases between. The CDR3 loop is CAISGRAAAYEQYF. CDR3 DNA sequence: TGTGCCATCAGTGGACGAGCGGCCGCCTACGAGCAGTACTTC.

This clone was seen many times. This chain links TRBV6-6 with TRBJ2-2, with 7 bases aligning to TRBD1. J gave up 5 bases and V 10 bases, and 10 bases lay outside the gene matches. The CDR3 sequence is 14 residues long. The germline CDR1 and CDR2 sequences are MNHNY and SVGAGI (reference sequence). CDR3 coding DNA: TGTGCCACAAAAGACAGGGACGTGACCGGGGAGCTGTTTTTT. It codes for CATKDRDVTGELFF.

This clone showed up many times. This rearrangement joins TRBV7-2 to TRBJ2-1, with D tentatively TRBD1 (5 bases). Germline lookup yields CDR1 SGHTA and CDR2 FQGNSA. There are 16 residues in the CDR3. Deletions cut 6 bases from V and 6 bases from J, with 21 bases between. The CDR3 is CASSPTDGAGLNEQFF. The CDR3, as DNA: TGTGCCAGCAGTCCCACAGATGGGGCAGGTCTCAATGAGCAGTTCTTC.

This clone is medium-sized. The sample holds other DNA sequences that translate to the same CDR3. The chain couples TRBV7-3 to TRBJ2-1; 8 bases match TRBD1. Germline values: CDR1 SGHTA, CDR2 FQGTGA. The CDR3 has 14 residues. The trim removed 4 bases at V and 6 bases at J, leaving 5 bases unmatched. The DNA of the CDR3 is TGTGCCAGCAGCTCTGGACAGGGCGTCAATGAGCAGTTCTTC. This gives the protein CASSSGQGVNEQFF.

This clone was observed at least ten times. The rearrangement joins TRBV19 to TRBJ2-1, with 8 bases fitting TRBD1. Looked up from germline, CDR1 is LNHDA and CDR2 is SQIVND (reference sequence). V dropped 5 bases and J dropped 8; count of bases not matched to a gene: 8. The CDR3 totals 14 residues. The CDR3: CASSAGTGTDEQFF. The CDR3 nucleotides are TGTGCCAGTAGTGCCGGGACAGGTACCGATGAGCAGTTCTTC.

This clone showed up many times. The chain couples TRBV30 to TRBJ2-7; TRBD1 matches at 9 bases. V was pared by 2 bases and J by 8 bases, with 10 bases of the junction left unmatched. Germline V gene data show CDR1 as GTSNPN and CDR2 as SVGIG (reference sequence). The CDR3 runs to 14 residues. CDR3 in amino acids: CAWSTGQGSTKQYF. The CDR3 coding sequence is TGTGCCTGGAGTACGGGACAGGGCTCTACGAAGCAGTACTTC.

This clone has at least ten counts. V gene TRBV21-1 combines with J gene TRBJ2-4; TRBD2, the table's D call, was not compared with the DNA. TRBV21-1 is an annotated pseudogene. The CDR3 is made up of 15 amino acids. CDR3 in DNA: TGTGCCAGCAGCAAATTCGGGGGAGCCAAAAACATTCAGTACTTC. This gives the protein CASSKFGGAKNIQYF.

This clone was picked up a small number of times. V is TRBV11-2 and J is TRBJ2-1; D perhaps matches TRBD1 (7 bases). Between the trimmed V and J ends, which lost 6 bases and 9 bases, there was a span of 27 bases. The length of the CDR3 is 17 residues. CDR1 is SGHAT and CDR2 is FQNNGV in the germline V gene. For the CDR3, the DNA is TGTGCCAGCAGACGAGGTAGTTTTAGGGGGCGGAGGGGTGAGCAGTTCTTC. This encodes CASRRGSFRGRRGEQFF.

This clone was detected ten times or more. The gene calls are TRBV16 and TRBJ1-5, with 7 bases that match TRBD1. The V gene's germline CDR1 is KGHSY and CDR2 FQNENV. The CDR3 has 16 amino acids. Trimming removed 2 bases from V and 0 bases from J; junction bases left unmatched: 4. The CDR3 sequence is CASSQQGGPSNQPQHF. The CDR3 coding sequence is TGTGCCAGCAGCCAACAAGGGGGCCCTAGCAATCAGCCCCAGCATTTT.

By its share, this clone is medium-sized. This chain joins TRBV5-6 and TRBJ1-2; 8 bases align to TRBD1. Germline V lookup: CDR1 SGHDT, CDR2 YYEEEE. This CDR3 contains 14 residues. The trim removed 4 bases at V and 7 bases at J, leaving 9 bases unmatched. In DNA, the CDR3 is TGTGCCAGCAGCGCCGACAGGGGCTTTGGTGGCTACACCTTC. Residues: CASSADRGFGGYTF.

This clone qualifies as medium-sized. The rearrangement links TRBV11-3 to TRBJ2-7; D might be TRBD1 (5 bases). Germline assignment: CDR1 SGHNT and CDR2 YENEEA. V was trimmed by 1 base and J by 5 bases, leaving 21 bases between them. This CDR3 spans 17 amino acids. The CDR3 region is CASSLGGSRAGIDEQYF. In DNA form, the CDR3 reads TGTGCCAGCAGCTTAGGGGGATCAAGGGCAGGGATCGACGAGCAGTACTTC.

This clone was recorded at least ten times. In the same sample, other DNA sequences code for this CDR3. V is TRBV9 and J is TRBJ2-1; 8 nucleotides match TRBD2. V was pared by 3 bases and J by 4 bases, with 9 bases of the junction left unmatched. The germline gives CDR1 SGDLS, CDR2 YYNGEE. CDR3 size: 16 residues. Here the CDR3 reads CASSGFPGLVYNEQFF. Written as DNA, the CDR3 is TGTGCCAGCAGCGGGTTCCCGGGACTAGTTTACAATGAGCAGTTCTTC. The whole variable domain, filled in from reference TRBV9 and TRBJ2-1, reads DSGVTQTPKHLITATGQRVTLRCSPRSGDLSVYWYQQSLDQGLQFLIQYYNGEERAKGNILERFSAQQFPDLHSELNLSSLELGDSALYFCASSGFPGLVYNEQFFGPGTRLTVL.

This clone was found many times. The chain is built from TRBV2 and TRBJ1-1; D is perhaps TRBD1 (5 bases). Germline V gene lookup returns CDR1 SNHLY and CDR2 FYNNEI. V lost 6 bases and J lost 5, with 16 bases in between. The CDR3 runs 14 residues. This chain's CDR3 is CASSVTDPWTEAFF. The DNA of the CDR3 is TGTGCCAGCAGCGTGACAGACCCTTGGACTGAAGCTTTCTTT.

This clone ranks as medium-sized. J is TRBJ1-5 and V is TRBV2; the match to TRBD1 covers 7 bases. The germline V gene encodes CDR1 SNHLY and CDR2 FYNNEI. Trimming cost V 6 bases and J 6 bases; bases outside gene matches: 8. The CDR3 consists of 14 residues. The CDR3 region is CASRAPTGVQPQHF. In DNA form, the CDR3 reads TGTGCCAGCAGGGCCCCCACAGGGGTTCAGCCCCAGCATTTT.

This clone was picked up many times. The DNA of the CDR3 is TGTGCCAGCAGCCAAAGACAGTCTAATGAAAAACTGTTTTTT. Amino acid sequence: CASSQRQSNEKLFF. The V and J genes are TRBV7-2 and TRBJ1-4; D is possibly TRBD1 (5 bases). The CDR3 has 14 residues. Looked up from germline, CDR1 is SGHTA and CDR2 is FQGNSA. V lost 5 bases and J lost 3, with 10 bases in between.

Ten or more counts support this clone. The J gene is TRBJ1-1, the V gene TRBV9; D gene uncertain. The CDR3 runs to 14 residues. Between the trimmed V and J ends, which lost 4 bases and 1 base, there was a span of 11 bases. The V gene's germline CDR1 is SGDLS and CDR2 YYNGEE. CDR3 sequence: CASSPLTSNTEAFF. CDR3 sequence (DNA): TGTGCCAGCAGCCCCCTTACATCGAACACTGAAGCTTTCTTT.

This clone occurred many times. V is TRBV15 and J is TRBJ1-1; D is possibly TRBD1 (5 bases). Per the germline V gene, CDR1 is LNHNV and CDR2 is YYDKDF (reference sequence). Trimming cost V 6 bases and J 4 bases, with 15 bases left between them. This CDR3 spans 14 amino acids. Here the CDR3 DNA reads TGTGCCACCAGTAGGGCAGGGTGGGGCACTGAAGCTTTCTTT. Protein sequence: CATSRAGWGTEAFF.

This clone was seen repeatedly, ten times or more. This chain connects TRBV5-1 to TRBJ1-3; 8 positions match TRBD1. The CDR3 spans 16 residues. Germline lookup yields CDR1 SGHRS and CDR2 YFSETQ. J lost 3 bases, V lost 0 bases, and 5 bases had no gene match. CDR3 in amino acids: CASSLDGQGGGNTIYF. CDR3 bases: TGCGCCAGCAGCTTGGACGGACAGGGCGGTGGAAACACCATATATTTT.

Sample share makes this clone medium-sized. The rearrangement joins TRBV28 to TRBJ1-1; D unclear. Trimming left V 6 bases short and J 6 bases short, with 14 bases between. From germline, CDR1 is MDHEN and CDR2 SYDVKM. This CDR3 spans 13 amino acids. The CDR3 spells CASRLTKEAEAFF. The CDR3 coding sequence is TGTGCCAGCAGGCTCACTAAGGAGGCTGAAGCTTTCTTT.

This clone is labeled medium-sized (0.01 to 0.1%). V usage is TRBV27 and J usage is TRBJ1-1, with D perhaps TRBD1 (5 bases). Germline lookup yields CDR1 MNHEY and CDR2 SMNVEV (reference sequence). With 5 bases removed from V and 2 bases from J, the gap between germline ends came to 6 bases. This CDR3 contains 12 residues. The CDR3 nucleotides are TGTGCCAGCAGTGGACAAAACACTGAAGCTTTCTTT. It translates to CASSGQNTEAFF.

This clone was counted many times. This chain links TRBV25-1 with TRBJ1-2; 10 nucleotides match TRBD1. Losses at the gene ends were 4 bases for V and 8 bases for J; bases not matched to a gene: 7. The CDR3 is made up of 14 amino acids. Germline lookup yields CDR1 MGHDK and CDR2 SYGVNS. CDR3 in DNA: TGTGCCAGCAGTGTTCGGGGGACAGGGGACGGCTACACCTTC. Its protein is CASSVRGTGDGYTF.

This clone showed up many times. The rearrangement uses TRBV6-6 and TRBJ2-5; TRBD1 aligns across 9 bases. V lost 6 bases, J lost 0 bases, and 8 bases stayed unmatched. Germline V CDR1 and CDR2: MNHNY, SVGAGI (reference sequence). This CDR3 has 16 residues. CDR3 nucleotides: TGTGCCAGCAGCCGCCCCGGACAGGGGAACCAAGAGACCCAGTACTTC. This translates into CASSRPGQGNQETQYF.

This clone rates as medium-sized. The V and J genes are TRBV6-6 and TRBJ2-7; 8 bases agree with TRBD1. Germline lookup yields CDR1 MNHNY and CDR2 SVGAGI (reference sequence). Trimming at V came to 6 bases and at J to 5 bases, leaving 9 bases not matched to a gene. The CDR3 runs to 14 residues. The CDR3 protein is CASRKGQGRDEQYF. CDR3 in DNA: TGTGCCAGCAGAAAAGGACAGGGTCGGGACGAGCAGTACTTC.

This clone was counted at least ten times. The chain links TRBV19 to TRBJ1-1; D is possibly TRBD1 (5 bases). V was trimmed by 2 bases and J by 3 bases, leaving 7 bases between them. The CDR3 consists of 13 residues. CDR1 is LNHDA, CDR2 SQIVND, per germline (reference sequence). The CDR3 nucleotides are TGTGCCAGTAGTATACTCAGGGACACTGAAGCTTTCTTT. Translated, it gives CASSILRDTEAFF.

The table lists this clone with many counts. The chain has TRBV7-2 and TRBJ2-7, with D possibly matching TRBD2 (5 bases). CDR1 is SGHTA, CDR2 FQGNSA, per germline. V was clipped by 5 bases and J by 3 bases, with 14 bases between them. The length of the CDR3 is 14 residues. The CDR3 sequence is CASSLGAAVYEQYF. CDR3 nucleotides: TGTGCCAGCAGCCTCGGAGCGGCAGTCTACGAGCAGTACTTC.

This clone was picked up many times. The V gene is TRBV27, the J gene TRBJ2-7; D is undetermined. In germline, CDR1 is MNHEY, CDR2 SMNVEV (reference sequence). There are 14 residues in the CDR3. V was cut by 5 bases and J by 0 bases, with 11 bases left in between. The CDR3 DNA reads TGTGCCAGCAGTCCCCTCGGCGGCTCCTACGAGCAGTACTTC. This encodes CASSPLGGSYEQYF.

This clone was counted at least ten times. V and J are TRBV27 and TRBJ1-2; 7 bases are a match to TRBD1. Per germline, CDR1 MNHEY and CDR2 SMNVEV (reference sequence). V lost 2 bases to trimming and J lost 8 bases; unmatched junction nucleotides: 11. The CDR3 has 15 residues. The CDR3: CASSLGSGTAGGYTF. CDR3 nucleotides: TGTGCCAGCAGTTTAGGCTCCGGGACAGCCGGGGGCTACACCTTC.

This clone has ten or more counts. The same CDR3 can be traced to other DNA sequences in this sample. V gene TRBV6-4 combines with J gene TRBJ1-2; 7 positions match TRBD1. This CDR3 has 17 residues. V was pared by 3 bases and J by 7 bases, with 17 bases of the junction left unmatched. Germline V CDR1 and CDR2: MRHNA, SNTAGT. CDR3 residues: CASSEEGTDLFPGGYTF. The CDR3 DNA is TGTGCCAGCAGTGAAGAGGGGACAGACCTTTTTCCTGGTGGCTACACCTTC.